These 12 T cell receptor beta chains were all obtained from the same sample, sequenced in a study of cytomegalovirus exposure and HLA in healthy donors. PCR involved 60 Vbeta and 13 Jbeta primers. TCRdb keeps only in-frame clones here, not all; method: immunoSEQ multiplex PCR. This table holds about 87,000 clones, 65% to 75% found once. Sequenced sample: PBMCs. The receptor set was obtained from a man aged 30-40 years in good health and CMV-seropositive.

The J gene is TRBJ2-7, the V gene TRBV27, with 9 bases lining up with TRBD1. CDR1 and CDR2 from the germline V gene are MNHEY and SMNVEV (reference sequence). This CDR3 is 14 amino acids long. Trimming took 5 bases from V and 2 from J; bases not matched to a gene: 4. The chain's CDR3 is CASSIRQGAYEQYF. CDR3 DNA: TGTGCCAGCAGTATTCGACAGGGGGCCTACGAGCAGTACTTC.

This clone was recorded once. The chain is built from TRBV5-1 and TRBJ2-7; perhaps TRBD2 as D (6 bases). The CDR3 is 15 amino acids. The V and J ends lost 1 base and 5 bases respectively, with 16 bases between them. Germline loops: CDR1 SGHRS, CDR2 YFSETQ. The CDR3 sequence: CASSLIFGGSHEQYF. CDR3 nucleotides: TGCGCCAGCAGCTTGATCTTTGGGGGGTCTCACGAGCAGTACTTC.

J is TRBJ2-3 and V is TRBV29-1; 8 nucleotides line up with TRBD1. The CDR3 length is 15 residues. The ends lost 2 bases at V and 3 bases at J; junction bases unmatched: 7. Germline CDR1 reads SQVTM; CDR2 reads ANQGSEA. In DNA form, the CDR3 reads TGCAGCGTTGAATCAGGGGGCGCGGGGACAGATACGCAGTATTTT. As protein: CSVESGGAGTDTQYF.

The rearrangement links TRBV29-1 to TRBJ2-7; 8 nucleotides agree with TRBD2. This CDR3 contains 16 residues. Germline V gene lookup returns CDR1 SQVTM and CDR2 ANQGSEA. V trimming: 5 bases; J trimming: 0 bases; junction bases outside the gene matches: 12. The CDR3 spells CSVLGLKRESSYEQYF. For the CDR3, the DNA is TGCAGCGTTCTAGGGTTAAAGCGGGAGAGCTCCTACGAGCAGTACTTC.

The rearrangement links TRBV7-9 to TRBJ2-5, with a tentative D call TRBD2 (5 bases). CDR1 is SEHNR and CDR2 is FQNEAQ in the germline V gene (reference sequence). The CDR3 runs to 14 residues. Trimming took off 5 bases at V and 4 bases at J, with 14 bases between the two ends. The CDR3 DNA reads as TGTGCCAGCAGCCCAAGAGGGAGCGGAGAGACCCAGTACTTC. Amino acid sequence: CASSPRGSGETQYF.

This clone was seen a single time. This sequence joins TRBV23-1 and TRBJ2-3; TRBD1 aligns across 7 bases. TRBV23-1 carries the ORF label, with uncertain function. The CDR3 spans 14 residues. V lost 2 bases to trimming and J lost 5 bases; unmatched junction nucleotides: 4. CDR3 residues: CASSQGQAVDTQYF. In DNA form, the CDR3 reads TGCGCCAGCAGTCAAGGACAGGCCGTAGATACGCAGTATTTT.

The rearrangement uses TRBV7-3 and TRBJ2-1; 10 bases map to TRBD1. V was pared by 3 bases and J by 2 bases, with 1 base of the junction left unmatched. The CDR3 sequence is 15 residues long. Germline V gene sequence: CDR1 SGHTA, CDR2 FQGTGA. DNA for the CDR3: TGTGCCAGCAGCTTCGACAGGGGGCCCTACAATGAGCAGTTCTTC. It encodes CASSFDRGPYNEQFF.

The V and J genes are TRBV19 and TRBJ1-3; 9 bases are shared with TRBD1. This CDR3 comprises 17 residues. Per germline, CDR1 LNHDA and CDR2 SQIVND (reference sequence). Germline trimming cut 1 base from V and 0 bases from J; bases unmatched to any gene: 4. This chain's CDR3 is CASSIAQGASSGNTIYF. The CDR3 bases are TGTGCCAGTAGTATAGCACAGGGGGCGTCCTCTGGAAACACCATATATTTT.

The CDR3 region is CASSLFRTPPGGELFF. The DNA of the CDR3 is TGTGCCAGCAGCTTATTTCGGACTCCCCCCGGCGGGGAGCTGTTTTTT. This chain uses TRBV7-9 with TRBJ2-2; a possible D gene is TRBD2 (5 bases). V lost 2 bases to trimming and J lost 7 bases, with 17 bases between them. There are 16 residues in the CDR3. Germline CDR1 reads SEHNR; CDR2 reads FQNEAQ (reference sequence).

The chain recombines TRBV11-2 with TRBJ2-3; TRBD1 is a possible D gene (5 bases). Germline assignment: CDR1 SGHAT and CDR2 FQNNGV. Trimming shortened V by 5 bases and J by 7 bases, and 22 bases separated the two germline ends. This CDR3 is 16 amino acids long. The CDR3 region is CASSPSLGQGMYTQYF. DNA of the CDR3: TGTGCCAGCAGCCCATCGCTGGGGCAGGGAATGTATACGCAGTATTTT.

This CDR3 reads CASSFQDRRNTEAFF. In DNA, the CDR3 is TGTGCCAGCAGTTTCCAAGACAGGAGGAACACTGAAGCTTTCTTT. The V gene is TRBV27, the J gene TRBJ1-1; perhaps TRBD1 as D (6 bases). V lost 3 bases to trimming and J lost 1 base, with 12 bases between them. CDR3 length: 15 amino acids. Per the germline V gene, CDR1 is MNHEY and CDR2 is SMNVEV (reference sequence).

The chain uses TRBV10-3 and TRBJ1-3, with 7 bases that match TRBD1. This CDR3 is built from 13 residues. Looked up from germline, CDR1 is ENHRY and CDR2 is SYGVKD. V lost 7 bases, J lost 4 bases, and 4 bases stayed unmatched. CDR3 region: CAITQTGGNTIYF. CDR3 in DNA: TGTGCCATCACTCAGACAGGGGGAAACACCATATATTTT.